The clone carrying this T cell receptor beta chain has a count of ten or more. The germline CDR1 and CDR2 sequences are SGHRS and YFSETQ. CDR3 length: 13 residues. The V and J ends lost 5 bases and 0 bases respectively, with 9 bases between them. Amplified TCR beta CDR3 regions came from RNA transcripts. HTBI primers were the set used in a first-round RT-PCR of the TCR CDR3. Via MiXCR, TCRdb re-called the multiplex PCR reads, giving one row per CDR3 protein. The data contain 300,000 to 400,000 distinct CDR3 sequences, under 20% of them singletons. The data belong to a study of T cells in Graves' hyperthyroidism and ophthalmopathy. Patients affected by ophthalmopathy presented a Clinical Activity Score of at least 3, a NOSPECS grade of at least 4, and disease duration below 3 months. On the basis of clinical symptoms, serum thyroxine and TRAb, thyroid ultrasound and orbital computed tomography, diagnoses were made.

This clonotype was obtained from a man between 18 and 35 years old with Graves' ophthalmopathy. The rearrangement links TRBV5-1 to TRBJ2-7; perhaps D is TRBD1 or TRBD2 (5 bases each). The sequencing sample was made of blood. Written as DNA, the CDR3 is TGCGCCAGCAGGGACGGGGCCTCCTACGAGCAGTACTTC. Its translation: CASRDGASYEQYF.